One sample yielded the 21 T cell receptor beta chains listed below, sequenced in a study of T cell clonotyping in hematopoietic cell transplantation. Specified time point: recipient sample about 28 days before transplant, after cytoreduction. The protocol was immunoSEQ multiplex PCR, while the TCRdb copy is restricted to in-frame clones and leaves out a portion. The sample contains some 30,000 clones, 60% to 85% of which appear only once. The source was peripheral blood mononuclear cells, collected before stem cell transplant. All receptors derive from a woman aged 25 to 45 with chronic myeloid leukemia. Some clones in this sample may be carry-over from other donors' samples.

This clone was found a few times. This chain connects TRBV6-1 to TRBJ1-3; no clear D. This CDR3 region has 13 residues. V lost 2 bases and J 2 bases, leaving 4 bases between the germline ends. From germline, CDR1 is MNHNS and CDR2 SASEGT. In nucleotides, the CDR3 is TGTGCCAGCAGTGAACAGACTGGAAACACCATATATTTT. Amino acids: CASSEQTGNTIYF.

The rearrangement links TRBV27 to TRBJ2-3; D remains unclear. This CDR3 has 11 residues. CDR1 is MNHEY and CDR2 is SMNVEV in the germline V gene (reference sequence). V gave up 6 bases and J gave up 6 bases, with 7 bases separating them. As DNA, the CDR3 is TGTGCCAGCAGCCTGGGGGATACGCAGTATTTT. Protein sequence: CASSLGDTQYF.

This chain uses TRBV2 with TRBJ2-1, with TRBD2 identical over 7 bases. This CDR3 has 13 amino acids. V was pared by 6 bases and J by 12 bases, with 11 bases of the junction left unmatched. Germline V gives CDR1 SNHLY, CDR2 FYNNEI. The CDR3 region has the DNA TGTGCCAGCAGAGGCGGGGGAGGGATAGGGCAGTTCTTC. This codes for CASRGGGGIGQFF.

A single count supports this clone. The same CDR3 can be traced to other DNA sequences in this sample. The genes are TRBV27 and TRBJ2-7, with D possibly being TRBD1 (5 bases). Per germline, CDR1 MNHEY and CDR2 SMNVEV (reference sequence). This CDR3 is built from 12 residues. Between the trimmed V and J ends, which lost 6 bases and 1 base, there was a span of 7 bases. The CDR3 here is CASRGVSYEQYF. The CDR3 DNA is TGTGCCAGCAGAGGGGTATCCTACGAGCAGTACTTC.

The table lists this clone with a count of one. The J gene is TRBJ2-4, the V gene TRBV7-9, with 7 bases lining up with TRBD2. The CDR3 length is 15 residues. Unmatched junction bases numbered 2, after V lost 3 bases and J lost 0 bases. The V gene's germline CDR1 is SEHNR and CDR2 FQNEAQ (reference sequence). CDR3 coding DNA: TGTGCCAGCAGCTTGGCTAGCGGAGCCAAAAACATTCAGTACTTC. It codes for CASSLASGAKNIQYF.

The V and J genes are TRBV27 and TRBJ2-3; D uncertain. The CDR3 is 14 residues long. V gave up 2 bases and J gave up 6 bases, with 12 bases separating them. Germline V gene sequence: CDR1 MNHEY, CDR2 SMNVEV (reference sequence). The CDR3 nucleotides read TGTGCCAGCAGTTTAATGGCTTATCCGGATACGCAGTATTTT. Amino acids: CASSLMAYPDTQYF.

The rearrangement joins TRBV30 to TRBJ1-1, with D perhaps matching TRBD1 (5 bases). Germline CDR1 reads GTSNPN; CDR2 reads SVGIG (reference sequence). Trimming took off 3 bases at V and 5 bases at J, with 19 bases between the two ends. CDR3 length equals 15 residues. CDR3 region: CAWSPRGRVGTEAFF. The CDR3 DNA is TGTGCCTGGAGCCCCCGAGGCAGGGTGGGAACTGAAGCTTTCTTT.

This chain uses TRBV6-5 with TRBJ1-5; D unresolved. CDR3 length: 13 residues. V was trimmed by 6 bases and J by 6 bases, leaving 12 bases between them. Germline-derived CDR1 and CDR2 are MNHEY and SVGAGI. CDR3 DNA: TGTGCCAGCAGGACGGGGTCGGGTCAGCCCCAGCATTTT. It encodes CASRTGSGQPQHF.

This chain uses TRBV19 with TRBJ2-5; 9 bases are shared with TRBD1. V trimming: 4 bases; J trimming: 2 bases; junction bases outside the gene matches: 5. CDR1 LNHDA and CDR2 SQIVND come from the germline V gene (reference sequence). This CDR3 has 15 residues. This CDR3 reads CASSRTGAEQETQYF. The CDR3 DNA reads TGTGCCAGTAGTAGGACAGGGGCCGAGCAAGAGACCCAGTACTTC.

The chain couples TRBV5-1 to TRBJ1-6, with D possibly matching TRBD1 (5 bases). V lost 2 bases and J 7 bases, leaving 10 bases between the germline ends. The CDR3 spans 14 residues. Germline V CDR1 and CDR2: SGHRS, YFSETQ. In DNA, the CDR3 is TGCGCCAGCAGCTTAAGGCAGGGAAATTCACCCCTCCACTTT. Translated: CASSLRQGNSPLHF.

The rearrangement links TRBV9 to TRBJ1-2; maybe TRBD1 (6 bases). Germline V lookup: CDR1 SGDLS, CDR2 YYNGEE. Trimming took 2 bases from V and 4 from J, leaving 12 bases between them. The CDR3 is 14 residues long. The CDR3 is CASSVETGPYGYTF. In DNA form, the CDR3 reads TGTGCCAGCAGCGTGGAGACAGGCCCCTATGGCTACACCTTC.

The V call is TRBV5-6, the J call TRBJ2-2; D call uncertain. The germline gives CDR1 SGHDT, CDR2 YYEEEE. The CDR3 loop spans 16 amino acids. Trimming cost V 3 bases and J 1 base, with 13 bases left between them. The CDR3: CASSSYGVGNTGELFF. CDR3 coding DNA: TGTGCCAGCAGCTCTTATGGGGTCGGGAACACCGGGGAGCTGTTTTTT.

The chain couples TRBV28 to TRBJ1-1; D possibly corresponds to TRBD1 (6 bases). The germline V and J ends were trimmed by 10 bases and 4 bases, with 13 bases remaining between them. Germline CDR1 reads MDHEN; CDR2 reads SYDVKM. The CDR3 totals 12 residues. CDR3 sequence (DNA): TGTGCCACCCGGGACACCCGCACTGAAGCTTTCTTT. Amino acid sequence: CATRDTRTEAFF.

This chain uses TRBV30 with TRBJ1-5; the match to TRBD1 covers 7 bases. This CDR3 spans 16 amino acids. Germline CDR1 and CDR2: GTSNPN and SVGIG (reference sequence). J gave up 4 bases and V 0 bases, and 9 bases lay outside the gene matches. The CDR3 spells CAWSVGTAAANQPQHF. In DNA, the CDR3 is TGTGCCTGGAGTGTGGGGACAGCCGCTGCTAATCAGCCCCAGCATTTT. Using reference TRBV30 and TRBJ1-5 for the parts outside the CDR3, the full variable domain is SQTIHQWPATLVQPVGSPLSLECTVEGTSNPNLYWYRQAAGRGLQLLFYSVGIGQISSEVPQNLSASRPQDRQFILSSKKLLLSDSGFYLCAWSVGTAAANQPQHFGDGTRLSIL.

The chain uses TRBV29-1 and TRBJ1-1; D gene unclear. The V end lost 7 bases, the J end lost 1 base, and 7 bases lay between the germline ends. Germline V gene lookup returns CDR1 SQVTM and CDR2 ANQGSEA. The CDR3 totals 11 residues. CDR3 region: CSGRENTEAFF. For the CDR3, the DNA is TGCAGCGGGCGGGAGAACACTGAAGCTTTCTTT. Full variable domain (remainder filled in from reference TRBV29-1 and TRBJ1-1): SAVISQKPSRDICQRGTSLTIQCQVDSQVTMMFWYRQQPGQSLTLIATANQGSEATYESGFVIDKFPISRPNLTFSTLTVSNMSPEDSSIYLCSGRENTEAFFGQGTRLTVV.

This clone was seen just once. CDR3: CASSLTGTGIYGYTF. The CDR3 coding sequence is TGTGCCAGCAGCTTAACGGGGACAGGGATTTATGGCTACACCTTC. The rearrangement joins TRBV11-2 to TRBJ1-2, with 9 bases aligning to TRBD1. This CDR3 spans 15 amino acids. The junction had 6 bases not matched to a gene; V was cut back by 2 bases and J by 5 bases. Germline V gene lookup returns CDR1 SGHAT and CDR2 FQNNGV.

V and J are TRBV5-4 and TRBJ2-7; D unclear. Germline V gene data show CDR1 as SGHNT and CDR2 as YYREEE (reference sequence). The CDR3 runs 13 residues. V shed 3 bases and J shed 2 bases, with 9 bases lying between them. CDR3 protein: CASSSGSTYEQYF. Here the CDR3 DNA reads TGTGCCAGCAGCTCCGGGTCGACCTACGAGCAGTACTTC.

The CDR3 sequence: CASTALAGVLYEQYF. The CDR3 nucleotides read TGTGCCAGCACCGCACTAGCGGGGGTTCTCTACGAGCAGTACTTC. The rearrangement links TRBV6-6 to TRBJ2-7; TRBD2 aligns across 11 bases. Germline V gene data show CDR1 as MNHNY and CDR2 as SVGAGI (reference sequence). This CDR3 has 15 amino acids. The V gene end was trimmed by 7 bases and the J gene end by 3 bases; junction bases not matched to a gene: 8.

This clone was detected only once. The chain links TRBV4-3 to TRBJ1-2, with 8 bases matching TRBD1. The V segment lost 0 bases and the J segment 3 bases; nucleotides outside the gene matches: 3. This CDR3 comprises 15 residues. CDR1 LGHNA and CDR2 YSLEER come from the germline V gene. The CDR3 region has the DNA TGCGCCAGCAGCCAAGATCAGGGGGCGTACTATGGCTACACCTTC. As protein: CASSQDQGAYYGYTF.

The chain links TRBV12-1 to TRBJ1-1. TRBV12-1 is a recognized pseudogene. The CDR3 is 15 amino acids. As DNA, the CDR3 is TGTGCCAGCAGCTCCTGCCACGGGCGGGCCACTGAAGCTTTCTTT. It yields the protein CASSSCHGRATEAFF.

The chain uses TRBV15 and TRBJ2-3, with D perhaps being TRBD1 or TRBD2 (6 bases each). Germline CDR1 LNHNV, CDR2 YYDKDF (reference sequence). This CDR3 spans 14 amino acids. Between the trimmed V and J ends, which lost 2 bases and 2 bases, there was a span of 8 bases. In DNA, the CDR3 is TGTGCCACCAGCAGAAGGGGGGACACAGATACGCAGTATTTT. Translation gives CATSRRGDTDTQYF.